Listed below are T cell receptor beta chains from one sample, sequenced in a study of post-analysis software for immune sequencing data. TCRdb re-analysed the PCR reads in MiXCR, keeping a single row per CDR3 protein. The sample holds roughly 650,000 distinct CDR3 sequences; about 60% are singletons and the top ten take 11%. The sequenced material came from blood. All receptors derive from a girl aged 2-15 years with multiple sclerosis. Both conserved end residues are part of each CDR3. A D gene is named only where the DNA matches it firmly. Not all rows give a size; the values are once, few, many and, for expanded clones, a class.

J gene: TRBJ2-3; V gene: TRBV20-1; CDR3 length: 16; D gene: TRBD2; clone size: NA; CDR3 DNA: TGCAGTGCTAGAGCCTACGCGGGAGGGCCCCCAAGTACGCAGTATTTT; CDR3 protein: CSARAYAGGPPSTQYF
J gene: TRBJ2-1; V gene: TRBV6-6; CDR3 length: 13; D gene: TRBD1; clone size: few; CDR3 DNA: TGTGCCAGCACCGGGACAGCGTACAATGAGCAGTTCTTC; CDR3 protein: CASTGTAYNEQFF
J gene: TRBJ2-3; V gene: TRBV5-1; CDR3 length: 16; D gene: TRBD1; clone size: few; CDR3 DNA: TGCGCCAGCAGCTTGGAGATAACAGGGGCAACAGATACGCAGTATTTT; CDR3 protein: CASSLEITGATDTQYF
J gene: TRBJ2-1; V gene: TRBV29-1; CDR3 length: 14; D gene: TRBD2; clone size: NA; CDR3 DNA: TGCAGCGCCGGGGCGGGGGACGGACACAATGAGCAGTTCTTC; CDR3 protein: CSAGAGDGHNEQFF
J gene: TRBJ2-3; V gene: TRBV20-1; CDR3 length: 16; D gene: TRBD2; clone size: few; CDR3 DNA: TGCAGTGCTAGAGACTCTAGCGGGAGGGCCGATCATACGCAGTATTTT; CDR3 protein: CSARDSSGRADHTQYF
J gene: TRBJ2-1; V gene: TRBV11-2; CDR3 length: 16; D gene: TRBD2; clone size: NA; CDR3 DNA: TGTGCCAGCAGTAAGGATTCCGGGACTAGCCCTAGGGAGCAGTTCTTC; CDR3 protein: CASSKDSGTSPREQFF
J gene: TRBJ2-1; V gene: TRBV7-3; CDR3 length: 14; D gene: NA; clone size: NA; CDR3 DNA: TGTGCCAGCAGCTTAATAGGGCTAGAGCATGAGCAGTTCTTC; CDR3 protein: CASSLIGLEHEQFF
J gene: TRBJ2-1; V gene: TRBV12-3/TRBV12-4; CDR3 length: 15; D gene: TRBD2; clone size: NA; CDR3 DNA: TGTGCCAGCAGTTTACAACTAGCGGCCTACAATGAGCAGTTCTTC; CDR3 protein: CASSLQLAAYNEQFF
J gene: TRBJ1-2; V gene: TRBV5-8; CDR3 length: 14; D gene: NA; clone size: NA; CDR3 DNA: TGTGCCAGCAGCTTACCCGGGGCTGGGCATGGCTACACCTTC; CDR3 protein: CASSLPGAGHGYTF
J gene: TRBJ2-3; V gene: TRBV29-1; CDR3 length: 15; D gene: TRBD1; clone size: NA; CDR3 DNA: TGCAGCGTTGCCTCGACAGGGCTGAGCACAGATACGCAGTATTTT; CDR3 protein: CSVASTGLSTDTQYF
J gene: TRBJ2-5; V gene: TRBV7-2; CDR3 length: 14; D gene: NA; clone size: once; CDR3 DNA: TGTGCCAGCAGCTCCGACAGACTAGAAGAGACCCAGTACTTC; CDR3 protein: CASSSDRLEETQYF
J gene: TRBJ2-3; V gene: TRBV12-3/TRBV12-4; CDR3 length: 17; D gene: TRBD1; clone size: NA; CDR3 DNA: TGTGCCAGCAGAGCTAGCCCCGGGACAGGGCGGACAGATACGCAGTATTTT; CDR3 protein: CASRASPGTGRTDTQYF
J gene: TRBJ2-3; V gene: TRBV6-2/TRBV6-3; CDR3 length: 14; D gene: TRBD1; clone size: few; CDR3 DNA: TGTGCCAGTCGACAGGGGGGAGACACAGATACGCAGTATTTT; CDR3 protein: CASRQGGDTDTQYF
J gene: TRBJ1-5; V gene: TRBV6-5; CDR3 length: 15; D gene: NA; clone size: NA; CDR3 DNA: TGTGCCAGCAGTTACTCTATCAGGGGAAATCAGCCCCAGCATTTT; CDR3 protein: CASSYSIRGNQPQHF
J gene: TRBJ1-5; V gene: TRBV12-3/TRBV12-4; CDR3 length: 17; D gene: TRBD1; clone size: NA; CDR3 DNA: TGTGCCAGCAGGGGAGGGACAGGGGGCAAGCAAGGTCAGCCCCAGCATTTT; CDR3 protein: CASRGGTGGKQGQPQHF
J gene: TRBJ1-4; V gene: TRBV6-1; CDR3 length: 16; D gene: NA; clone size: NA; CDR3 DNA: TGTGCCAGCAGTGAATGGGGCCTAGGCCGTAATGAAAAACTGTTTTTT; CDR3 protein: CASSEWGLGRNEKLFF
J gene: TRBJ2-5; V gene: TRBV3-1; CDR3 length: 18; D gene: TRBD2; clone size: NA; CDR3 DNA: TGTGCCAGCAGCCAAGGAGGGAGACTAGCGGGCCTCCAAGAGACCCAGTACTTC; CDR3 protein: CASSQGGRLAGLQETQYF
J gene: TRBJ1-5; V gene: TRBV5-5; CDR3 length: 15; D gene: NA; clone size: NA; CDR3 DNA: TGTGCCAGCAGCTTGGGGGCAGCTTCGAATCAGCCCCAGCATTTT; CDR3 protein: CASSLGAASNQPQHF
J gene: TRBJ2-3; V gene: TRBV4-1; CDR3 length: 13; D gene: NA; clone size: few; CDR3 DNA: TGCGCCAGCAGCCAAGATGAACCAGATACGCAGTATTTT; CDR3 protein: CASSQDEPDTQYF
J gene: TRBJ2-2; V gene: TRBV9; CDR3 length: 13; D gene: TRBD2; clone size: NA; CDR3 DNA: TGTGCCAGCTTAGGGAGGGAGACCGGGGAGCTGTTTTTT; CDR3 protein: CASLGRETGELFF
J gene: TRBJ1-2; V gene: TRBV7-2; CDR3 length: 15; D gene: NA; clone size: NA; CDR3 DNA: TGTGCCAGCAGCTTAGATCCCCCGGGTAGATATGGCTACACCTTC; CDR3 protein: CASSLDPPGRYGYTF
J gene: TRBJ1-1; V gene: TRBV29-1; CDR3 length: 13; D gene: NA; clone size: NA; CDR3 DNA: TGCAGCGTTACACCTGGGGGTAACACTGAAGCTTTCTTT; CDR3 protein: CSVTPGGNTEAFF
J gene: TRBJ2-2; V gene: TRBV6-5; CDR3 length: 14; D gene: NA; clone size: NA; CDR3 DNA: TGTGCCAGCAGTTACGGGCCAGGCACCGGGGAGCTGTTTTTT; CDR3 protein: CASSYGPGTGELFF
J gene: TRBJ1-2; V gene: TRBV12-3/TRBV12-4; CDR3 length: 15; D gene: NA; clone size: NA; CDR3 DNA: TGTGCCAGCAGATCCCTTCTCCAGGGCAACTATGGCTACACCTTC; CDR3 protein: CASRSLLQGNYGYTF
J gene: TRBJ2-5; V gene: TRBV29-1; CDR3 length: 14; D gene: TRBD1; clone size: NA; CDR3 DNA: TGCAGCGTAATGGGACAGGGCAGAACTGAGACCCAGTACTTC; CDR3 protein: CSVMGQGRTETQYF
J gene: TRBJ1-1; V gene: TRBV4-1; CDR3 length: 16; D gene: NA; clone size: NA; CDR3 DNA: TGCGCCAGCAGCCGTGTCTCATTTGCCCGGAACACTGAAGCTTTCTTT; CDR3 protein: CASSRVSFARNTEAFF
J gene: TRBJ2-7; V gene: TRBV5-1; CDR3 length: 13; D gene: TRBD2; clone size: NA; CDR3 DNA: TGCGCCAGCAGCGTAACTAGCGAGCACGAGCAGTACTTC; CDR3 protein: CASSVTSEHEQYF
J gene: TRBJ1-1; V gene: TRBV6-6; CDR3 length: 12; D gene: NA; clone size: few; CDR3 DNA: TGTGCCAGCGGTCTCGTGCGCACTGAAGCTTTCTTT; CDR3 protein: CASGLVRTEAFF
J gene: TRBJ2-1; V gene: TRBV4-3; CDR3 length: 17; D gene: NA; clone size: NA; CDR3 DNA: TGCGCCAGCAGCCCCATCCCGGACAGCCACTCCTACAATGAGCAGTTCTTC; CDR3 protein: CASSPIPDSHSYNEQFF
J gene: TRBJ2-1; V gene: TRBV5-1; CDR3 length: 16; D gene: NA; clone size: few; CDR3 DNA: TGCGCCAGCAGCTTGAGGACTGGGCCGGATTACAATGAGCAGTTCTTC; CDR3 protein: CASSLRTGPDYNEQFF
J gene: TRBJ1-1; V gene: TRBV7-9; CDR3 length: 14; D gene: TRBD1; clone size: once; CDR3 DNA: TGTGCCAGCAGCTCCGCAACAGGGGATGGTGAAGCTTTCTTT; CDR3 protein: CASSSATGDGEAFF
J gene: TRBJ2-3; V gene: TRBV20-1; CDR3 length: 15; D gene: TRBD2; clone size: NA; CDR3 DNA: TGCAGTGCTACCCGGACTAGCGGGTGGGGAGATACGCAGTATTTT; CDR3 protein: CSATRTSGWGDTQYF
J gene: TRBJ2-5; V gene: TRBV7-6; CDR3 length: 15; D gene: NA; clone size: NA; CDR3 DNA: TGTGCCAGCAGCCCACTAGGCGGGCGCCAAGAGACCCAGTACTTC; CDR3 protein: CASSPLGGRQETQYF
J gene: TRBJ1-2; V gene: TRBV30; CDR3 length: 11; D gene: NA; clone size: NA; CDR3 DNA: TGTGCCTGCCCAGGGCTCCATGGCTACACCTTC; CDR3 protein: CACPGLHGYTF
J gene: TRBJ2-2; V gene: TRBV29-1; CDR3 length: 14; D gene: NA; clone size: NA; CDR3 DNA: TGCAGCGTTGAGGCAGGGCCGAACACCGGGGAGCTGTTTTTT; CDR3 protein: CSVEAGPNTGELFF
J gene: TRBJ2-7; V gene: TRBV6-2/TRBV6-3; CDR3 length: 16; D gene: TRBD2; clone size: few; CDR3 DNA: TGTGCCAGCAGTTACGGGACTAGCGGGATTTACTACGAGCAGTACTTC; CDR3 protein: CASSYGTSGIYYEQYF
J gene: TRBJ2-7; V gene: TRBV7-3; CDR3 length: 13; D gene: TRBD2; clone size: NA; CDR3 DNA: TGTGCCAGCAGCTTAACAGGGAGGGAGACCCTGTACTTC; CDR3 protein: CASSLTGRETLYF
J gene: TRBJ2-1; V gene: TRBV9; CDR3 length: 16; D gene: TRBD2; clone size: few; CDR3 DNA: TGTGCCAGCAGCAACCGACTAGCGGGAGCCAGTAATGAGCAGTTCTTC; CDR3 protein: CASSNRLAGASNEQFF
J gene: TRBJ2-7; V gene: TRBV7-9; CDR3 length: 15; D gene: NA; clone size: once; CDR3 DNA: TGTGCCAGCAGCCTTTCAGGGGCCTCCGACTACGAGCAGTACTTC; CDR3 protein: CASSLSGASDYEQYF
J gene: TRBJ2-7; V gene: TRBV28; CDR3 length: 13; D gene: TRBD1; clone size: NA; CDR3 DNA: TGTGCCAGCAGTAACGGACAGGGCGGCGAGCAGTACTTC; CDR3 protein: CASSNGQGGEQYF
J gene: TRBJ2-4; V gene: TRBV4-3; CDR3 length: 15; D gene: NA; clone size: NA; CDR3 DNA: TGCGCCAGCAGCCAAGATAGGATAGCCAAAAACATTCAGTACTTC; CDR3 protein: CASSQDRIAKNIQYF
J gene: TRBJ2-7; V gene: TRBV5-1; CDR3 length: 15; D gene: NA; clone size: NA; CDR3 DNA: TGCGCCATCGGTAAGGTCAAACTAAGCTCCTACGAGCAGTACTTC; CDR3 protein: CAIGKVKLSSYEQYF
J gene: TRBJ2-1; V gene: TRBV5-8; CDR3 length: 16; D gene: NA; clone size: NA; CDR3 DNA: TGTGCCAGCAGCTTCAAACAGGGTAGGTTCTACAATGAGCAGTTCTTC; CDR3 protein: CASSFKQGRFYNEQFF
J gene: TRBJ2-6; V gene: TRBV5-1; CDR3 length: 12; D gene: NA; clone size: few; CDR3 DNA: TGCGCCAGCAGCTTGGAGAGGCAAAACCTGACTTTC; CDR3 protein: CASSLERQNLTF
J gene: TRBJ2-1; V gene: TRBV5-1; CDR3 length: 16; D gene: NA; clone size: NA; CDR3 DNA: TGCGCCAGCAGCTTGGGTCCGGCAGGGGCTGACAATGAGCAGTTCTTC; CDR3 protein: CASSLGPAGADNEQFF
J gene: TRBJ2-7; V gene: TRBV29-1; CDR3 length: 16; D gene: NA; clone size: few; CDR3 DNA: TGCAGCGTTGTTGGTCTAAGGGCGTGGGGCACCTACGAGCAGTACTTC; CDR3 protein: CSVVGLRAWGTYEQYF
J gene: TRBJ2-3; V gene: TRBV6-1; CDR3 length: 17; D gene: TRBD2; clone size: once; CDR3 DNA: TGTGCCAGCAGTGAAGCGGCGCTAGCGGGACCGTTAGATACGCAGTATTTT; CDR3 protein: CASSEAALAGPLDTQYF
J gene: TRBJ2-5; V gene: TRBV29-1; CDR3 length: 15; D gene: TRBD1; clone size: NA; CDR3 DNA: TGCAGCGTTGTATGGGACAGGGGTATACAAGAGACCCAGTACTTC; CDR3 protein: CSVVWDRGIQETQYF
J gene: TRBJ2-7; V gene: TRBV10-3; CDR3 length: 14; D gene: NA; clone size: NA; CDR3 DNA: TGTGCCATCAGCGAGTCGACAGGTGGCTACGAGCAGTACTTC; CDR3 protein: CAISESTGGYEQYF
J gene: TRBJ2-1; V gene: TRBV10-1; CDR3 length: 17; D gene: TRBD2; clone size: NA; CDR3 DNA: TGCGCCAGCAGTGCTCCCCTCCCTAGCGGGGGGACTAATGAGCAGTTCTTC; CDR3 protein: CASSAPLPSGGTNEQFF
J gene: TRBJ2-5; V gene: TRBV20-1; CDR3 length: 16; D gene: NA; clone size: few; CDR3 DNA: TGCAGTGCTAGAGAAGGAAAGGATTTTCTACGAGAGACCCAGTACTTC; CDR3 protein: CSAREGKDFLRETQYF